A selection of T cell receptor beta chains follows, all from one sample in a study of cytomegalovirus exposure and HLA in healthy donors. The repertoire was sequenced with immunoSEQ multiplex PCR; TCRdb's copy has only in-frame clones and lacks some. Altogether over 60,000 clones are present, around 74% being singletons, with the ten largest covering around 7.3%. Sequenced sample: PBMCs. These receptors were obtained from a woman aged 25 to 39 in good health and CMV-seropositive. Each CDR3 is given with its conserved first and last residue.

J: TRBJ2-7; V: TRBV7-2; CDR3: CASSLEGGLNYEQYF
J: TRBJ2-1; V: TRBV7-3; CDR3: CVKTPIAGGSSYNEQFF
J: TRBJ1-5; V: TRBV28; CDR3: CASSRGQQNQPQHF
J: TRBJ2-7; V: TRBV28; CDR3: CASRYVDRVGEQYF
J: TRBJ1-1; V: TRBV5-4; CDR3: CASSLDRDRNTEAFF
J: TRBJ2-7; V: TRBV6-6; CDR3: CASSSGTGNFYGEQYF
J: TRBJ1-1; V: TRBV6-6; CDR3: CASTPLDRAGTEAFF
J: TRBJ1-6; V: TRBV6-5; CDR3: CASSYSSGGSSPLHF
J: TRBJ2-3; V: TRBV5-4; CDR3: CASSTRLAGGTDTQYF
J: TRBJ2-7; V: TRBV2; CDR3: CASSEAGGRVEQYF
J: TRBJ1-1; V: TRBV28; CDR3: CASSLSRDTEAFF
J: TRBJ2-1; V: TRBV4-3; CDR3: CASSQEERTRFDEQFF
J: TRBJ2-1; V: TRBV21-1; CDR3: CASSKTSRFCCHNPSDPQNNEQFF
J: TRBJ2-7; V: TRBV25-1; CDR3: CASSRSYEQYF
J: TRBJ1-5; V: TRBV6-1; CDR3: CASRQGAGSNQPQHF
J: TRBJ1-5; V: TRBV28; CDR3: CATRQGSNQPQHF
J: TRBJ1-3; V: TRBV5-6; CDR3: CASSPGTGSSGNTIYF
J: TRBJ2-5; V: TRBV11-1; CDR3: CASSLTGERRETQYF
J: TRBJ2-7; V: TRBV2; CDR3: CASRSSREKKTPIYEQYF
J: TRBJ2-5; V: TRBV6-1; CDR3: CASSGTSQETQYF
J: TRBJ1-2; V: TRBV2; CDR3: CASSGRQGIGYTF
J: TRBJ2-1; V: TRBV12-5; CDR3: CASGFWTSGSNEQFF
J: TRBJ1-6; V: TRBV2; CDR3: CASSDGGQTNSPLHF
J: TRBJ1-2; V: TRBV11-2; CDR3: CASSPGRGADYGYTF
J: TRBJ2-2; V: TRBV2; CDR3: CASRERRGTGELFF
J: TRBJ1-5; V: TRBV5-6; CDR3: CASSLGGQGIRVNQPQHF
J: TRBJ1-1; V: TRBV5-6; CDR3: CASSSIHRNTEAFF
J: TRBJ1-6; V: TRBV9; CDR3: CASSVDGNSPLHF
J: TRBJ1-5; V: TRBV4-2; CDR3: CASSQDDRGANQPQHF
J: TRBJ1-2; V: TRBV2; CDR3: CASSATRSGVYGYTF
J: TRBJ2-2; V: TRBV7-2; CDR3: CASSFPLAGNANTGELFF
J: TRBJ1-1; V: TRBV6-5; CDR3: CASSTGTGNTEAFF
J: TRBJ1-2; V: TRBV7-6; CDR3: CASSLYSGNNGYTF
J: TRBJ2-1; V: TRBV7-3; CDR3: CASSLQNNEQFF
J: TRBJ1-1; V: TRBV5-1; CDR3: CASSFGTGGLNTEAFF
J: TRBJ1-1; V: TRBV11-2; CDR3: CASSLDLGVTEAFF
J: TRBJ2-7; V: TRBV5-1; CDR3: CASSTGTGVYEQYF
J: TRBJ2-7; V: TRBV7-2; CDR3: CASSLALGGYEQYF
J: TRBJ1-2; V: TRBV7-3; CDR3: CASSSMGQTNYGYTF
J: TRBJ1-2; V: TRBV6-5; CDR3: CASSYSGTATNYGYTF
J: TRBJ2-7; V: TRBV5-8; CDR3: CASSLLLDYEQYF
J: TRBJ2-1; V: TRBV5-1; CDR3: CASSLEAPDGSGQFF
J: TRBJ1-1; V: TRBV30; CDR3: CAWADFVEAFF